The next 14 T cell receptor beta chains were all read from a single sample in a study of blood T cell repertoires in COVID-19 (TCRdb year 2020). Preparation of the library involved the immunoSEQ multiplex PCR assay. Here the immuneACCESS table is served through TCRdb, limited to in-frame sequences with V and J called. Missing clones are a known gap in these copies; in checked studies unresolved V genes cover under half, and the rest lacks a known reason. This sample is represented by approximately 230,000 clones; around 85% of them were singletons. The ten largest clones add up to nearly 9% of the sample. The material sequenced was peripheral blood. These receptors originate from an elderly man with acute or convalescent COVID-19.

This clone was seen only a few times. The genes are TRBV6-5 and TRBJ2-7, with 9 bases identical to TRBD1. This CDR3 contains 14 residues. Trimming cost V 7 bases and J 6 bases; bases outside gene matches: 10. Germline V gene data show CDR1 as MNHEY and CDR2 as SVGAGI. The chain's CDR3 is CASIPPGQGGEQYF. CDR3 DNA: TGTGCCAGCATTCCTCCGGGACAGGGAGGCGAGCAGTACTTC.

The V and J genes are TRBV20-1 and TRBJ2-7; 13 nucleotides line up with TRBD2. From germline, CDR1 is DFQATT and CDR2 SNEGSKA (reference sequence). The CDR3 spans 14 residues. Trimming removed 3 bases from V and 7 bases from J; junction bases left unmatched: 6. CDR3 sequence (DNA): TGCAGTGCTAGTGGACTAGCGGGAGCGAAAGAGCAGTACTTC. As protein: CSASGLAGAKEQYF.

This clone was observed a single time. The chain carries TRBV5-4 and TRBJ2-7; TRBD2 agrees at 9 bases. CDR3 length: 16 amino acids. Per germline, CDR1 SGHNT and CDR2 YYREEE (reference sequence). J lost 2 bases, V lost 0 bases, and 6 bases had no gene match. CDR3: CASSLGRGGGTYEQYF. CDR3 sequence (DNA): TGTGCCAGCAGCTTGGGTCGCGGGGGGGGGACCTACGAGCAGTACTTC.

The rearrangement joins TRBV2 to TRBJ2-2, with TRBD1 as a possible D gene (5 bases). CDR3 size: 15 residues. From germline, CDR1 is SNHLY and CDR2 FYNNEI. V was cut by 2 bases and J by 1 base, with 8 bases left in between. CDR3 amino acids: CASSETQVNTGELFF. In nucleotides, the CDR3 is TGTGCCAGCAGTGAAACACAGGTGAACACCGGGGAGCTGTTTTTT.

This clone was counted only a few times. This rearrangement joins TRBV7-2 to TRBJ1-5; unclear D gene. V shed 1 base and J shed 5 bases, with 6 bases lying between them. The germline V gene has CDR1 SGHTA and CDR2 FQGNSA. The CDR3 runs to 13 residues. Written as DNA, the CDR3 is TGTGCCAGCAGCTTAGAGAGGGATCAGCCCCAGCATTTT. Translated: CASSLERDQPQHF.

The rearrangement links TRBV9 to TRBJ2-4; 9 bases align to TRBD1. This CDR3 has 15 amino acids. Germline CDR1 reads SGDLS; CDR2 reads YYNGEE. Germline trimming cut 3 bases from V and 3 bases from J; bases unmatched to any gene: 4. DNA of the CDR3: TGTGCCAGCAGCGCCGACAGGGGGGTCAAAAACATTCAGTACTTC. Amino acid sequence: CASSADRGVKNIQYF.

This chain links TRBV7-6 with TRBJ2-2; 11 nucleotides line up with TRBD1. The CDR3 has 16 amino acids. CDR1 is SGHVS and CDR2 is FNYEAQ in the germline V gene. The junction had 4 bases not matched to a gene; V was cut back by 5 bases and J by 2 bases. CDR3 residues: CASSRGQGANTGELFF. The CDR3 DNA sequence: TGTGCCAGCAGCCGCGGACAGGGGGCTAACACCGGGGAGCTGTTTTTT. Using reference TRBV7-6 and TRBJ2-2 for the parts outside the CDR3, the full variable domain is GAGVSQSPRYKVTKRGQDVALRCDPISGHVSLYWYRQALGQGPEFLTYFNYEAQQDKSGLPNDRFSAERPEGSISTLTIQRTEQRDSAMYRCASSRGQGANTGELFFGEGSRLTVL.

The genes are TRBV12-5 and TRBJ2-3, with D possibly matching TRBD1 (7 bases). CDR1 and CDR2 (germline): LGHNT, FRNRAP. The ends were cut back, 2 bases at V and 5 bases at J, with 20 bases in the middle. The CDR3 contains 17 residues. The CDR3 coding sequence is TGTGCTAGTGGTTTGCCGCGGGGCAGGGGGAATGGAGATACGCAGTATTTT. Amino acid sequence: CASGLPRGRGNGDTQYF.

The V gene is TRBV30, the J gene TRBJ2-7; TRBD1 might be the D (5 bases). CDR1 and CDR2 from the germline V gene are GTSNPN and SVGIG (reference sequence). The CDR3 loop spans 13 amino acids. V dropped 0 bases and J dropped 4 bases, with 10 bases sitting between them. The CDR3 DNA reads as TGTGCCTGGAGTGTTGGCAGGGAATACGAGCAGTACTTC. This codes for CAWSVGREYEQYF.

The CDR3 sequence is CASKREEGGELFF. The CDR3 DNA reads TGTGCCAGCAAGAGGGAAGAAGGCGGGGAGCTGTTTTTT. This chain uses TRBV2 with TRBJ2-2, with D possibly matching TRBD2 (5 bases). The CDR3 is 13 residues long. Germline CDR1 is SNHLY and CDR2 is FYNNEI. Trimming took 7 bases from V and 7 from J, leaving 13 bases between them.

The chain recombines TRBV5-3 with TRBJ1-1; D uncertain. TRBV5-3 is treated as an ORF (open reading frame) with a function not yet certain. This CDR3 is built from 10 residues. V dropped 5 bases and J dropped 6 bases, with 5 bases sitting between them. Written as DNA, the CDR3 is TGTGCCAGAAGTACAGCTGAAGCTTTCTTT. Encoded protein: CARSTAEAFF.

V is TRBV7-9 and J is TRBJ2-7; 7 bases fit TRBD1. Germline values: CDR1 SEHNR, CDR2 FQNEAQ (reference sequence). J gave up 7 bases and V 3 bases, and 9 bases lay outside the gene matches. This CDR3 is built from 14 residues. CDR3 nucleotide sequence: TGTGCCAGCAGCTTTGGCGTGGGACAGAAAGAGCAGTACTTC. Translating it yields CASSFGVGQKEQYF.

The CDR3 sequence: CASSRVRTAFNNQPQHF. CDR3 bases: TGTGCCAGCAGTCGAGTCAGGACAGCTTTTAACAATCAGCCCCAGCATTTT. The chain joins TRBV27 to TRBJ1-5, with D perhaps TRBD1 (6 bases). Germline V gene lookup returns CDR1 MNHEY and CDR2 SMNVEV (reference sequence). Trimming shortened V by 5 bases and J by 3 bases, and 20 bases separated the two germline ends. CDR3 length equals 17 residues.

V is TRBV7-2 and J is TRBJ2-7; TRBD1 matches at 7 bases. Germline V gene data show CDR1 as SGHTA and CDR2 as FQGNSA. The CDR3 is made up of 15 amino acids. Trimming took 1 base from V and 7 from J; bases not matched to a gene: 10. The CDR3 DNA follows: TGTGCCAGCAGCTTAGGACAGGGTTTATTGGGTGAGCAGTACTTC. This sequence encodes CASSLGQGLLGEQYF.